This T cell receptor (beta chain) was recorded in a study of shared T cell receptors in the human thymus. Measured with immunoSEQ multiplex PCR; TCRdb has only the in-frame clones, and not every one. The sample carries 550,000 to 800,000 clones, over 75% recorded once. Germline V gene data show CDR1 as SGHAT and CDR2 as FQNNGV. The V end lost 5 bases, the J end lost 0 bases, and 16 bases lay between the germline ends. The CDR3 runs 16 residues. These same data were also listed under a study on human thymus T cells. That paper states: During corrective heart surgery, resections were taken, and the thymus tissue came from them. Thymic and blood repertoires appeared to display a bias in their usage of V and J genes.

The J gene is TRBJ1-1, the V gene TRBV11-2; no clear D. What was sequenced was thymocytes. The TCR originated in a girl under three years old with a congenital heart defect. The CDR3 bases are TGTGCCAGCAGCCCCCCGGGAGCTATTATGAACACTGAAGCTTTCTTT. It yields the protein CASSPPGAIMNTEAFF.